This entry lists 20 T cell receptor beta chains sequenced from one sample in a study of T cell repertoires in cytomegalovirus infection. TCRdb reprocessed the reads via MiXCR and lists one record per CDR3 protein. The profile shows roughly 500,000 distinct CDR3 sequences, 11% of them singletons. The sequencing sample was made of PBMCs. The origin of the receptors is a human donor in good health (CMV status not recorded). Some clones in this sample may be carry-over from other donors' samples.

This clonotype was seen many times. V usage is TRBV7-6 and J usage is TRBJ2-2, with D possibly called TRBD1 or TRBD2 (5 bases each). This CDR3 comprises 14 residues. V lost 4 bases and J 6 bases, leaving 12 bases between the germline ends. Germline V gene sequence: CDR1 SGHVS, CDR2 FNYEAQ. CDR3 protein: CASSSGPQAGELFF. The CDR3 DNA sequence: TGTGCCAGCAGCTCGGGACCCCAGGCCGGGGAGCTGTTTTTT.

This clonotype came up many times. The rearrangement links TRBV7-2 to TRBJ2-5, with unresolved D. With 1 base removed from V and 5 bases from J, the gap between germline ends came to 8 bases. The CDR3 sequence is 13 residues long. Germline V lookup: CDR1 SGHTA, CDR2 FQGNSA. CDR3 nucleotides: TGTGCCAGCAGCTTAGTAGAATGGGAGACCCAGTACTTC. The encoded protein is CASSLVEWETQYF. The variable domain in full, with the rest retrieved from reference TRBV7-2 and TRBJ2-5, is GAGVSQSPSNKVTEKGKDVELRCDPISGHTALYWYRQSLGQGLEFLIYFQGNSAPDKSGLPSDRFSAERTGGSVSTLTIQRTQQEDSAVYLCASSLVEWETQYFGPGTRLLVL.

The sample holds a few counts of this clonotype. The chain recombines TRBV6-6 with TRBJ2-5, with D maybe TRBD2 (5 bases). This CDR3 region has 12 residues. V lost 8 bases, J lost 3 bases, and 10 bases lay in between. Germline CDR1 and CDR2: MNHNY and SVGAGI (reference sequence). DNA of the CDR3: TGTGCCAGCCGCCTGGGAGAAGAGACCCAGTACTTC. Translated, it gives CASRLGEETQYF.

V and J are TRBV19 and TRBJ2-2; 7 positions match TRBD1. The CDR3 runs 14 residues. The germline V gene encodes CDR1 LNHDA and CDR2 SQIVND (reference sequence). The V segment lost 5 bases and the J segment 6 bases; nucleotides outside the gene matches: 6. CDR3 nucleotides: TGTGCCAGTAGTTTCGGACAGGAGGCCGGGGAGCTGTTTTTT. Encoded protein: CASSFGQEAGELFF.

This clonotype was counted many times. V usage is TRBV7-2 and J usage is TRBJ1-2; D unresolved. Germline CDR1 and CDR2: SGHTA and FQGNSA. There are 15 residues in the CDR3. V was clipped by 5 bases and J by 4 bases, with 17 bases between them. The CDR3 loop is CASSPVGQRGYGYTF. The CDR3 DNA reads as TGTGCCAGCAGCCCCGTGGGCCAGAGAGGCTATGGCTACACCTTC.

This clonotype showed up many times. This chain joins TRBV7-6 and TRBJ1-1; D is unresolved. Trimming took off 0 bases at V and 0 bases at J, with 8 bases between the two ends. This CDR3 contains 15 residues. The germline gives CDR1 SGHVS, CDR2 FNYEAQ. CDR3 bases: TGTGCCAGCAGCTTAGCGATCGGCATGAACACTGAAGCTTTCTTT. It translates to CASSLAIGMNTEAFF. The whole variable domain, remainder taken from reference TRBV7-6 and TRBJ1-1, is GAGVSQSPRYKVTKRGQDVALRCDPISGHVSLYWYRQALGQGPEFLTYFNYEAQQDKSGLPNDRFSAERPEGSISTLTIQRTEQRDSAMYRCASSLAIGMNTEAFFGQGTRLTVV.

This clonotype was detected ten times or more. This chain uses TRBV18 with TRBJ2-7; the match to TRBD1 covers 8 bases. CDR1 is KGHSH and CDR2 is LQKENI in the germline V gene. The CDR3 extends over 13 amino acids. Trimming removed 6 bases from V and 4 bases from J; junction bases left unmatched: 5. This CDR3 reads CASSPTGEYEQYF. The CDR3 DNA reads as TGTGCCAGCTCCCCGACAGGGGAGTACGAGCAGTACTTC.

Notes on this clonotype: A read error may account for a junction end that differs from germline. This chain connects TRBV4-2 to TRBJ1-2; D is uncertain. Germline CDR1 and CDR2: LGHNA and YNFKEQ. The CDR3 totals 11 residues. Here the CDR3 DNA reads TGTGTCAGCAGCCAAGCTTTGGCCTACACCTTC. This sequence encodes CVSSQALAYTF.

The rearrangement uses TRBV29-1 and TRBJ2-1; TRBD2 matches 8 bases. Germline loops: CDR1 SQVTM, CDR2 ANQGSEA. The trim removed 4 bases at V and 12 bases at J, leaving 2 bases unmatched. There are 10 residues in the CDR3. CDR3 residues: CSVVSGTQFF. In DNA, the CDR3 is TGCAGCGTTGTTAGCGGGACGCAGTTCTTC.

A remark on this clonotype: At one end the junction does not follow the germline gene, possibly because of a read error. The rearrangement joins TRBV7-3 to TRBJ1-1; D unclear. CDR1 and CDR2 (germline): SGHTA, FQGTGA. The CDR3 is 14 amino acids. CDR3 sequence reads: CPSSLSSANTEAFF. The CDR3, as DNA: TGTCCCAGCAGCTTAAGTTCAGCGAACACTGAAGCTTTCTTT.

Ten or more counts support this clonotype. V and J are TRBV7-9 and TRBJ2-5; D remains unclear. Trimming cost V 4 bases and J 3 bases, with 6 bases left between them. The CDR3 length is 12 residues. Looked up from germline, CDR1 is SEHNR and CDR2 is FQNEAQ (reference sequence). The CDR3 sequence: CASSWNKETQYF. The CDR3 DNA is TGTGCCAGCAGCTGGAACAAAGAGACCCAGTACTTC.

Many counts were recorded for this clonotype. This chain joins TRBV10-3 and TRBJ2-7; a weak D match, TRBD2 (6 bases). The CDR3 covers 13 residues. V was shortened by 2 bases and J by 3 bases, with 8 bases between the two germline ends. Germline CDR1 reads ENHRY; CDR2 reads SYGVKD. CDR3 loop: CAISERGIYEQYF. The CDR3 DNA is TGTGCCATCAGTGAGCGGGGGATCTACGAGCAGTACTTC.

The sample holds many counts of this clonotype. The genes are TRBV6-6 and TRBJ2-5; maybe TRBD2 (5 bases). CDR3 length: 13 residues. The germline gives CDR1 MNHNY, CDR2 SVGAGI (reference sequence). Trimming took 6 bases from V and 2 from J, leaving 10 bases between them. This chain's CDR3 is CASSTRGQETQYF. The CDR3, as DNA: TGTGCCAGCAGCACCCGGGGTCAAGAGACCCAGTACTTC.

This clonotype was seen at least ten times. V usage is TRBV5-4 and J usage is TRBJ2-3; D tentatively fits TRBD1 or TRBD2 (6 bases each). Trimming took off 2 bases at V and 4 bases at J, with 17 bases between the two ends. Germline V gene data show CDR1 as SGHNT and CDR2 as YYREEE (reference sequence). The CDR3 is 16 residues long. The CDR3: CASSFPEGERADTQYF. The CDR3 DNA sequence: TGTGCCAGCAGCTTTCCCGAGGGGGAGCGGGCAGATACGCAGTATTTT.

The V call is TRBV19, the J call TRBJ1-3; a weak D match, TRBD1 (6 bases). The CDR3 extends over 17 amino acids. Germline CDR1 reads LNHDA; CDR2 reads SQIVND (reference sequence). Trimming removed 11 bases from V and 0 bases from J, with 23 bases in between. The CDR3 region has the DNA TGTGCCGCCAGGGACACCGGTGGCCCAAGCTCTGGAAACACCATATATTTT. Its protein product is CAARDTGGPSSGNTIYF. The full variable domain, with the rest looked up from reference TRBV19 and TRBJ1-3, is DGGITQSPKYLFRKEGQNVTLSCEQNLNHDAMYWYRQDPGQGLRLIYYSQIVNDFQKGDIAEGYSVSREKKESFPLTVTSAQKNPTAFYLCAARDTGGPSSGNTIYFGEGSWLTVV.

The sample holds many counts of this clonotype. This chain connects TRBV12-3 or TRBV12-4 to TRBJ2-3; 10 nucleotides line up with TRBD2. Unmatched junction bases numbered 8, after V lost 6 bases and J lost 5 bases. The CDR3 loop spans 15 amino acids. The chain's CDR3 is CASSRSGGGGDTQYF. The CDR3 DNA follows: TGTGCCAGCAGCCGAAGCGGGGGGGGGGGAGATACGCAGTATTTT.

This clonotype was observed many times. V and J are TRBV6-1 and TRBJ2-7; D ambiguous. The CDR3 runs to 15 residues. Trimming took off 0 bases at V and 2 bases at J, with 11 bases between the two ends. Germline-derived CDR1 and CDR2 are MNHNS and SASEGT. For the CDR3, the DNA is TGTGCCAGCAGTGAAGCGGGGTTCGGTACCTACGAGCAGTACTTC. This translates into CASSEAGFGTYEQYF.

This clonotype has ten or more counts. The chain uses TRBV20-1 and TRBJ1-1; D gene uncertain. Trimming took 6 bases from V and 14 from J, leaving 19 bases between them. There are 11 residues in the CDR3. Germline V lookup: CDR1 DFQATT, CDR2 SNEGSKA (reference sequence). In DNA, the CDR3 is TGCAGTGCCACCCCCAAAGCTTTGAGATTCTTT. This encodes CSATPKALRFF.

This clonotype was counted at least ten times. The V call is TRBV12-3 or TRBV12-4, the J call TRBJ2-5; the D is unclear. V lost 2 bases to trimming and J lost 5 bases, with 3 bases between them. CDR3 length equals 11 residues. CDR3 in amino acids: CASSLYETQYF. The CDR3 region has the DNA TGTGCCAGCAGTTTATATGAGACCCAGTACTTC.

The chain links TRBV28 to TRBJ2-6; D remains ambiguous. Deletions cut 5 bases from V and 3 bases from J, with 11 bases between. Germline assignment: CDR1 MDHEN and CDR2 SYDVKM. The CDR3 runs to 15 residues. The CDR3 DNA follows: TGTGCCAGCAGTACACCTAAGGGTGGGGCCAACGTCCTGACTTTC. Translated: CASSTPKGGANVLTF.